This T cell receptor beta chain was recovered during a study of shared clonotypes between healthy human individuals. TCRdb's copy holds only in-frame clones and misses some; the assay was immunoSEQ multiplex PCR. The data hold around 1.4 million clones, with roughly 98.5% observed a single time. A single count supports this clone. Sequences were obtained from naive CD4+ T cells sorted from blood. Stated subset: CD45RA+ positively selected. The clonotype originates from a man aged 25-45 years in good health.

Written as DNA, the CDR3 is TGTGCCAGCAGTTCCACGCGTATCTCCTACAATGAGCAGTTCTTC. This translates into CASSSTRISYNEQFF. The chain carries TRBV6-5 and TRBJ2-1, with no clear D. V was clipped by 4 bases and J by 0 bases, with 10 bases between them. Germline assignment: CDR1 MNHEY and CDR2 SVGAGI. The CDR3 totals 15 residues.